A single sample gave rise to the 22 T cell receptor beta chains below, sequenced in a study of blood T cells in healthy people across ages (dated by TCRdb to the mid-2010s). Libraries were made using 5' RACE. Sequenced using an Illumina HiSeq 2500. A second PCR of about 7 to 12 cycles was performed with a sample-barcoded 5' primer and a J-beta primer mix. In-frame beta chains were kept once TCRdb had trimmed the public reads at Q25 with fastp and called clones with MiXCR. Every CDR3 protein is listed once, alongside the most common genes and DNA of its rows. The sample yields about 1.5 million distinct CDR3 sequences; about 42% were counted once. Of the sample, around 4% is held by the ten largest clones. Sequencing was done on a sample of blood. The origin of the receptors is a woman between 18 and 30 years old in good health.

This clonotype showed up just a few times. The chain joins TRBV20-1 to TRBJ2-5, with no clear D. From germline, CDR1 is DFQATT and CDR2 SNEGSKA (reference sequence). V was pared by 1 base and J by 3 bases, with 9 bases between. This CDR3 is built from 13 residues. In DNA form, the CDR3 reads TGCAGTGCTAGAGTAGGACCCAAAGAGACCCAGTACTTC. As protein: CSARVGPKETQYF.

The table lists this clonotype with a count of one. V and J are TRBV20-1 and TRBJ1-1; D is unresolved. Germline V gene lookup returns CDR1 DFQATT and CDR2 SNEGSKA (reference sequence). The CDR3 is 12 residues long. Trimming left V 4 bases short and J 5 bases short, with 11 bases between. The CDR3 DNA reads as TGCAGTGCTAAAGGGATTGAAACTGAAGCTTTCTTT. This translates into CSAKGIETEAFF.

The DNA of the CDR3 is TGTGCCAGCAGTGTGCAAGGAGGGCCTAGCACAGATACGCAGTATTTT. Protein: CASSVQGGPSTDTQYF. The chain recombines TRBV2 with TRBJ2-3; tentatively, D is TRBD2 (6 bases). With 4 bases removed from V and 0 bases from J, the gap between germline ends came to 14 bases. CDR1 SNHLY and CDR2 FYNNEI come from the germline V gene. The CDR3 runs to 16 residues.

The sample holds many counts of this clonotype. V is TRBV6-6 and J is TRBJ1-5; 9 bases fit TRBD1. The V gene end was trimmed by 4 bases and the J gene end by 0 bases; junction bases not matched to a gene: 4. CDR1 is MNHNY, CDR2 SVGAGI, per germline (reference sequence). The CDR3 spans 16 residues. CDR3 in amino acids: CASSLGQGYSNQPQHF. In nucleotides, the CDR3 is TGTGCCAGCAGTTTGGGACAGGGATATAGCAATCAGCCCCAGCATTTT.

The rearrangement links TRBV5-1 to TRBJ1-4; possible D gene TRBD1, 5 bases. V was pared by 4 bases and J by 5 bases, with 15 bases between. Germline V gene sequence: CDR1 SGHRS, CDR2 YFSETQ. The CDR3 spans 15 residues. The CDR3 DNA follows: TGCGCCAGCAGCCTTACAGGCCACAGCAATGAAAAACTGTTTTTT. It is translated as CASSLTGHSNEKLFF.

The rearrangement uses TRBV20-1 and TRBJ1-1; no definite D call. The CDR3 has 11 residues. Germline CDR1 reads DFQATT; CDR2 reads SNEGSKA (reference sequence). V lost 7 bases to trimming and J lost 3 bases, with 9 bases between them. The CDR3 sequence is CSVLDHTEAFF. The CDR3 coding sequence is TGCAGTGTGCTGGACCACACTGAAGCTTTCTTT.

The chain employs TRBV11-2 and TRBJ2-4, with D perhaps TRBD2 (7 bases). With 2 bases removed from V and 9 bases from J, the gap between germline ends came to 14 bases. CDR1 SGHAT and CDR2 FQNNGV come from the germline V gene. This CDR3 comprises 14 residues. CDR3 protein: CASSLRGGASIQYF. The CDR3 nucleotides read TGTGCCAGCAGCTTACGAGGGGGGGCGAGCATTCAGTACTTC.

This clonotype was observed a few times. This chain's CDR3 is CASSYSPGDLYEQYF. DNA for the CDR3: TGTGCCAGCAGTTACTCGCCGGGAGATTTGTACGAGCAGTACTTC. The chain uses TRBV6-2 or TRBV6-3 and TRBJ2-7, with D maybe TRBD2 (6 bases). This CDR3 is 15 amino acids long. Trimming took 0 bases from V and 4 from J, leaving 13 bases between them. CDR1 and CDR2 (germline): MNHEY, SVGEGT.

CDR3 protein: CSARVTGGAGSPLHF. Written as DNA, the CDR3 is TGCAGTGCTAGAGTAACAGGGGGCGCCGGATCACCCCTCCACTTT. V usage is TRBV20-1 and J usage is TRBJ1-6; 9 nucleotides line up with TRBD1. The junction had 8 bases not matched to a gene; V was cut back by 1 base and J by 10 bases. Germline V lookup: CDR1 DFQATT, CDR2 SNEGSKA (reference sequence). This CDR3 region has 15 residues.

This clonotype was picked up a small number of times. This chain uses TRBV6-2 or TRBV6-3 with TRBJ2-1, with D perhaps TRBD1 (5 bases). CDR1 is MNHEY and CDR2 is SVGEGT in the germline V gene. Trimming left V 8 bases short and J 4 bases short, with 21 bases between. This CDR3 is 16 amino acids long. CDR3 sequence: CASLMFPRTLYNEQFF. The CDR3 DNA is TGTGCCAGCCTCATGTTCCCGCGGACATTGTACAATGAGCAGTTCTTC.

With respect to this clonotype: A read error may explain this, as a much larger clone is one base away. This chain joins TRBV29-1 and TRBJ2-1; D uncertain. Germline CDR1 and CDR2: SQVTM and ANQGSEA. The CDR3 consists of 12 residues. V shed 5 bases and J shed 13 bases, with 18 bases lying between them. CDR3 loop: CSVRGPQETQFF. The CDR3 DNA sequence: TGCAGCGTTAGAGGTCCACAAGAGACCCAGTTCTTC.

The chain joins TRBV29-1 to TRBJ2-1, with 7 bases that match TRBD2. Germline-derived CDR1 and CDR2 are SQVTM and ANQGSEA. V lost 7 bases and J lost 0; bases outside the gene matches: 9. CDR3 length: 15 residues. This CDR3 is CSADGLAVSYNEQFF. CDR3 nucleotides: TGCAGCGCTGACGGTCTAGCGGTCTCCTACAATGAGCAGTTCTTC.

The chain is built from TRBV5-1 and TRBJ1-1; TRBD1 is a possible D gene (5 bases). Trimming stripped 0 bases from V and 5 bases from J, with 14 bases between. The CDR3 length is 15 residues. The germline gives CDR1 SGHRS, CDR2 YFSETQ. The CDR3 nucleotides read TGCGCCAGCAGCTTGGTCCGGACAAGCAGGACTGAAGCTTTCTTT. Translated: CASSLVRTSRTEAFF.

About this clonotype itself: At one boundary the junction diverges from the germline segment, which might be a read error. The chain links TRBV29-1 to TRBJ1-2; D is unclear. Germline-derived CDR1 and CDR2 are SQVTM and ANQGSEA. This CDR3 region has 11 residues. CDR3 sequence: CSVERNCGYTF. Here the CDR3 DNA reads TGCAGCGTTGAGAGGAACTGTGGCTACACCTTC.

This clonotype has just a few counts. As DNA, the CDR3 is TGTGCCAGCAGCAAAGAGGGGAGGGGGGGTAATGAAAAACTGTTTTTT. Translation gives CASSKEGRGGNEKLFF. This chain connects TRBV21-1 to TRBJ1-4. TRBV21-1 is a documented pseudogene. This CDR3 has 16 amino acids.

This clonotype was counted a few times. The V call is TRBV6-2 or TRBV6-3, the J call TRBJ2-1; D gene unclear. Trimming took off 6 bases at V and 1 base at J, with 7 bases between the two ends. The CDR3 is 13 amino acids. CDR1 MNHEY and CDR2 SVGEGT come from the germline V gene. The CDR3 is CASSPISYNEQFF. The CDR3 DNA reads as TGTGCCAGCAGCCCGATTTCCTACAATGAGCAGTTCTTC.

A word on this clonotype: One end of the junction does not line up with germline, which may come from a read error. The J gene is TRBJ2-5, the V gene TRBV2; D perhaps matches TRBD2 (5 bases). This CDR3 comprises 16 residues. CDR1 is SNHLY, CDR2 FYNNEI, per germline. The CDR3 DNA is TGTGCCAGCAGTGGCGGCCGGCCAGCGGTACAAGAGACCCGGTACTTC. This gives the protein CASSGGRPAVQETRYF.

The chain is built from TRBV5-1 and TRBJ2-1; TRBD1 might be the D (6 bases). The germline gives CDR1 SGHRS, CDR2 YFSETQ. The CDR3 spans 16 residues. The V end was cut by 0 bases, the J end by 8 bases, with 18 bases between. CDR3 loop: CASSLGPRDNSDEQFF. The CDR3 DNA follows: TGCGCCAGCAGCTTGGGCCCCAGGGACAACTCGGATGAGCAGTTCTTC.

The chain links TRBV7-2 to TRBJ1-2; maybe TRBD1 (6 bases). CDR3 length equals 17 residues. The germline V and J ends were trimmed by 0 bases and 7 bases, with 21 bases remaining between them. Germline values: CDR1 SGHTA, CDR2 FQGNSA. CDR3 DNA: TGTGCCAGCAGCTTAGCGCTCGTGAGGGGGGACGGCGGTGGCTACACCTTC. This gives the protein CASSLALVRGDGGGYTF.

This clonotype was found a few times. The chain recombines TRBV9 with TRBJ1-4; TRBD1 agrees at 9 bases. Germline assignment: CDR1 SGDLS and CDR2 YYNGEE. Trimming cost V 7 bases and J 8 bases; bases outside gene matches: 9. CDR3 length: 14 residues. The CDR3 DNA follows: TGTGCCAGCTGTAGGGGACAGGGTCGGGAAAAACTGTTTTTT. The encoded protein is CASCRGQGREKLFF. The variable domain in full, with the rest retrieved from reference TRBV9 and TRBJ1-4, is DSGVTQTPKHLITATGQRVTLRCSPRSGDLSVYWYQQSLDQGLQFLIQYYNGEERAKGNILERFSAQQFPDLHSELNLSSLELGDSALYFCASCRGQGREKLFFGSGTQLSVL.

This clonotype was seen a few times. The genes are TRBV5-1 and TRBJ1-2; 7 nucleotides align to TRBD1. Unmatched junction bases numbered 10, after V lost 4 bases and J lost 7 bases. Per the germline V gene, CDR1 is SGHRS and CDR2 is YFSETQ. The CDR3 extends over 14 amino acids. The CDR3 region is CASSPTTGAVGYTF. For the CDR3, the DNA is TGCGCCAGCAGCCCGACAACAGGGGCGGTTGGCTACACCTTC. Variable domain in full (rest from reference TRBV5-1 and TRBJ1-2): KAGVTQTPRYLIKTRGQQVTLSCSPISGHRSVSWYQQTPGQGLQFLFEYFSETQRNKGNFPGRFSGRQFSNSRSEMNVSTLELGDSALYLCASSPTTGAVGYTFGSGTRLTVV.

The V and J genes are TRBV29-1 and TRBJ2-2, with TRBD2 matching 8 bases. In germline, CDR1 is SQVTM, CDR2 ANQGSEA. With 3 bases clipped from V and 6 bases from J, the junction kept 12 bases outside the gene matches. CDR3 size: 16 residues. The CDR3 region is CSVEAGGGRYPGELFF. Here the CDR3 DNA reads TGCAGCGTTGAGGCGGGGGGCGGGAGGTATCCCGGGGAGCTGTTTTTT.